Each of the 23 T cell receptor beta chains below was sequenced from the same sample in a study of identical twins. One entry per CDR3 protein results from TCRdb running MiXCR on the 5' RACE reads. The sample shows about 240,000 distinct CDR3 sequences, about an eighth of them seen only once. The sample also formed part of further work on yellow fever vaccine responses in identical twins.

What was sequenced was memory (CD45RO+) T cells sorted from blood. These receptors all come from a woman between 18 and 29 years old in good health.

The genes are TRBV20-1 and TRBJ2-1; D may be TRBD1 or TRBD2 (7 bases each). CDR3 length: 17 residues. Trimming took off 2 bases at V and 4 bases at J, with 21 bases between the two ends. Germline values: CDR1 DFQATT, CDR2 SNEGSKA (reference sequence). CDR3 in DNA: TGCAGTGCTAGACGCAGGGGGGGAGGGAGCAGGTACAATGAGCAGTTCTTC. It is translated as CSARRRGGGSRYNEQFF.

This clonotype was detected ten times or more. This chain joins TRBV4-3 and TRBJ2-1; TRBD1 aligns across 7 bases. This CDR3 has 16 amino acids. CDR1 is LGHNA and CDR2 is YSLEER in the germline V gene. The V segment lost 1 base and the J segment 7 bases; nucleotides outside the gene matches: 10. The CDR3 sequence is CASSQAPDRAGNEQFF. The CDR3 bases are TGCGCCAGCAGCCAAGCCCCCGACAGGGCCGGGAATGAGCAGTTCTTC.

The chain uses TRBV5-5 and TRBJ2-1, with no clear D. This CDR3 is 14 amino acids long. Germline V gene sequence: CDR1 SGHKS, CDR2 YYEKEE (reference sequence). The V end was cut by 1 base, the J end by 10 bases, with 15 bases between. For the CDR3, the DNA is TGTGCCAGCAGCTTGTATCTATCTATCCCAGAGCAGTTCTTC. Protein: CASSLYLSIPEQFF.

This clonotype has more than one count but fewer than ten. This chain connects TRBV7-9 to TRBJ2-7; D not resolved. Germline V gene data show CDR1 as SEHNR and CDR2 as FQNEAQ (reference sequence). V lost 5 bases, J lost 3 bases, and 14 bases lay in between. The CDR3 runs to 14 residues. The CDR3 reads CASSPRIAIYEQYF. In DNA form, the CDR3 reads TGTGCCAGCAGCCCAAGAATAGCAATCTACGAGCAGTACTTC.

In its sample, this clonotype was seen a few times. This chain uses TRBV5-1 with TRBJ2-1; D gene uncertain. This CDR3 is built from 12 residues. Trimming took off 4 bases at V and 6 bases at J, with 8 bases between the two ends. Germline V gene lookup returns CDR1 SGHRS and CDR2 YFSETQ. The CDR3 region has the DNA TGCGCCAGCAGCGCCGACCTCAATGAGCAGTTCTTC. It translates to CASSADLNEQFF.

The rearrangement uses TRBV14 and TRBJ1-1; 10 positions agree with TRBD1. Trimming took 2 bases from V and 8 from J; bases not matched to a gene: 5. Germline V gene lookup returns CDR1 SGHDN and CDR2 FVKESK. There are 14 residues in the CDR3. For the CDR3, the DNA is TGTGCCAGCAGCCAACAGACAGGGGGCGTGGAAGCTTTCTTT. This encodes CASSQQTGGVEAFF.

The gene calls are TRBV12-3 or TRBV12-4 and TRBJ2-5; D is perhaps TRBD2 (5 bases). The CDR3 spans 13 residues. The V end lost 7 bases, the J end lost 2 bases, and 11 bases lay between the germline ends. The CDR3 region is CASIRTGQETQYF. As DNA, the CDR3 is TGTGCCAGCATTAGGACTGGACAAGAGACCCAGTACTTC.

The CDR3 nucleotides are TGTGCCAGCAGTTTAAGGGGACAGGGGGCAAGGGAGCAGTACTTC. Protein sequence: CASSLRGQGAREQYF. The gene calls are TRBV6-5 and TRBJ2-7, with 12 bases lining up with TRBD1. The CDR3 length is 15 residues. J lost 7 bases, V lost 4 bases, and 8 bases had no gene match. Germline assignment: CDR1 MNHEY and CDR2 SVGAGI.

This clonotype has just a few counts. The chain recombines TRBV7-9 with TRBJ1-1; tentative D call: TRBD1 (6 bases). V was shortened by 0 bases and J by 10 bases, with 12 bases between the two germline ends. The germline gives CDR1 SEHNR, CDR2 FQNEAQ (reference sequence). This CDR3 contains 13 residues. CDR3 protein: CASSLAGGAGAFF. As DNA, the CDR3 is TGTGCCAGCAGCTTAGCCGGGGGGGCCGGAGCTTTCTTT.

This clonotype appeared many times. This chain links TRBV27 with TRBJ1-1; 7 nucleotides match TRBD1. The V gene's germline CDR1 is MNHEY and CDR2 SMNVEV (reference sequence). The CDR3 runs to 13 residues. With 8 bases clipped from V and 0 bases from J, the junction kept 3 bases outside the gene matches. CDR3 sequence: CASRGTVNTEAFF. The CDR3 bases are TGTGCCAGCCGGGGGACAGTGAACACTGAAGCTTTCTTT.

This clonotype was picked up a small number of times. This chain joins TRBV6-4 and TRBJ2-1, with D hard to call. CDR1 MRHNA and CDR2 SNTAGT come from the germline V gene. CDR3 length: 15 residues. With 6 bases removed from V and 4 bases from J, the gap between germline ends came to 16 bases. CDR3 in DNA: TGTGCCAGCAGCCCCCAGGCTGCCGAGTACAATGAGCAGTTCTTC. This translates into CASSPQAAEYNEQFF.

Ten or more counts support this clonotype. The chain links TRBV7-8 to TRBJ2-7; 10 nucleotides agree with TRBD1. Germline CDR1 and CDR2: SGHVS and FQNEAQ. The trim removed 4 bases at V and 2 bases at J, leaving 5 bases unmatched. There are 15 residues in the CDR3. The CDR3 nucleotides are TGTGCCAGCAGCTCGACGGACAGGGGGGCCTACGAGCAGTACTTC. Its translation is CASSSTDRGAYEQYF.

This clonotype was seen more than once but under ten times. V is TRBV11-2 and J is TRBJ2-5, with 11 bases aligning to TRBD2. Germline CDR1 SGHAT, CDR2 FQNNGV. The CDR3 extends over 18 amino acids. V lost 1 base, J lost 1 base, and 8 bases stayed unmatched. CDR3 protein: CASSLVGTSGLPQETQYF. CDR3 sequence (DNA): TGTGCCAGCAGCTTAGTCGGGACTAGCGGACTCCCCCAAGAGACCCAGTACTTC. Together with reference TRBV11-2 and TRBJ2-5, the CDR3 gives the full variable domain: EAGVAQSPRYKIIEKRQSVAFWCNPISGHATLYWYQQILGQGPKLLIQFQNNGVVDDSQLPKDRFSAERLKGVDSTLKIQPAKLEDSAVYLCASSLVGTSGLPQETQYFGPGTRLLVL.

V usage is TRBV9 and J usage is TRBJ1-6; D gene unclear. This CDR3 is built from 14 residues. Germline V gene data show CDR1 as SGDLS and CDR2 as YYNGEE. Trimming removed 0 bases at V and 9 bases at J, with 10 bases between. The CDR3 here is CASSVGVRGSPLHF. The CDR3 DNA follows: TGTGCCAGCAGCGTAGGGGTCCGAGGTTCACCCCTCCACTTT.

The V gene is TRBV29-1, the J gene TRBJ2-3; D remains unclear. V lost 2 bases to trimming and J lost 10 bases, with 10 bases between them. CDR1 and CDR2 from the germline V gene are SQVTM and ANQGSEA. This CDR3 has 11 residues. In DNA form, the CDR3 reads TGCAGCGTTGAATATGCCGGTCCGCAGTATTTT. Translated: CSVEYAGPQYF.

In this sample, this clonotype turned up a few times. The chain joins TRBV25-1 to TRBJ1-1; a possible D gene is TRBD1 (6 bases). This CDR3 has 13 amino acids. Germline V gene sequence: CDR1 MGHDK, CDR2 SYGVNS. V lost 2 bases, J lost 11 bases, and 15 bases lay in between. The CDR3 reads CASSEGTRGQAFF. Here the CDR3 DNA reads TGTGCCAGCAGTGAAGGGACACGGGGCCAGGCTTTCTTT.

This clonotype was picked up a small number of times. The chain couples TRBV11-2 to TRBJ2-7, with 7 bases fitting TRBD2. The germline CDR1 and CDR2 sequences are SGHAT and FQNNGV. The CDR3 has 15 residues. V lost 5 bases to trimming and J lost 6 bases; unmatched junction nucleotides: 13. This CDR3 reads CASSALGGSTGEQYF. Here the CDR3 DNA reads TGTGCCAGCAGCGCGCTCGGCGGGAGTACGGGCGAGCAGTACTTC. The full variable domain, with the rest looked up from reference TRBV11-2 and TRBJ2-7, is EAGVAQSPRYKIIEKRQSVAFWCNPISGHATLYWYQQILGQGPKLLIQFQNNGVVDDSQLPKDRFSAERLKGVDSTLKIQPAKLEDSAVYLCASSALGGSTGEQYFGPGTRLTVT.

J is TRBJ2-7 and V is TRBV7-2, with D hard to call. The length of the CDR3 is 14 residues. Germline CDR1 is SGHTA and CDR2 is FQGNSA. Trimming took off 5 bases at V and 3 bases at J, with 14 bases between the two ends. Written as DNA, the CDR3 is TGTGCCAGCAGCCGAAAAGTCCTCGGCTACGAGCAGTACTTC. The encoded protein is CASSRKVLGYEQYF.

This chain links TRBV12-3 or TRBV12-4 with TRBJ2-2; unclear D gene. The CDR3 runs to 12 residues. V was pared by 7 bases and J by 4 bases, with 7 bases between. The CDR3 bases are TGTGCCAGCAACCAGATCACCGGGGAGCTGTTTTTT. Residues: CASNQITGELFF.

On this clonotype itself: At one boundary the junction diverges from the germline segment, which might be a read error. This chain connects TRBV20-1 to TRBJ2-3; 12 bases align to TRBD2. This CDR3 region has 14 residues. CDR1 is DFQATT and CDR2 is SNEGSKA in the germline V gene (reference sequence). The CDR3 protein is CSPSGGALTDTQYF. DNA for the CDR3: TGCAGTCCTAGCGGGGGGGCCTTGACAGATACGCAGTATTTT.

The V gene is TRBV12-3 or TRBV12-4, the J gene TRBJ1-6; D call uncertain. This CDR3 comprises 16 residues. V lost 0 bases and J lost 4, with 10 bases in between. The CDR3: CASSLAMPRYNSPLHF. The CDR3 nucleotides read TGTGCCAGCAGTTTAGCGATGCCCCGATATAATTCACCCCTCCACTTT.

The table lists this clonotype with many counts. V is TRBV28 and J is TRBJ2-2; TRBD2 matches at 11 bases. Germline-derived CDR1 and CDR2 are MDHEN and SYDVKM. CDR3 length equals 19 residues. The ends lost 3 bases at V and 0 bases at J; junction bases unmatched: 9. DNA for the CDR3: TGTGCCAGCAGTTTCCCCTTTTTGACTAGCGGGGCGAACACCGGGGAGCTGTTTTTT. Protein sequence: CASSFPFLTSGANTGELFF.

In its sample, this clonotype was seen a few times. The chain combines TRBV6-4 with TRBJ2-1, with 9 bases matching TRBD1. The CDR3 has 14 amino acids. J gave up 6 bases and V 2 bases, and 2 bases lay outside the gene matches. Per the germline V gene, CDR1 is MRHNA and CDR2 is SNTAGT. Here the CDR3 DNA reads TGTGCCAGCAGTGACACGACAGGGGGCAATGAGCAGTTCTTC. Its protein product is CASSDTTGGNEQFF.